The source of this TCR beta chain is a study of cytomegalovirus exposure and HLA in healthy donors. Note on this clone: Its antigen remains unknown.

13 Jbeta primers and 60 Vbeta primers were used for the PCR. Sequencing used immunoSEQ multiplex PCR; TCRdb keeps in-frame clones, though not all of them. The data show 150,000 to 170,000 clones, about 80% seen once. General observations from the study: DRB1 had the most TCR associations and HLA-C the fewest, a later analysis found, with rates varying by HLA locus.

The sequence came from a man aged 25-45 years in good health and CMV-seropositive. The sequenced sample consisted of PBMCs.

CDR3 bases: TGTGCCAGCAGGTCTTATAGCAATCAGCCCCAGCATTTT. As protein: CASRSYSNQPQHF. The genes are TRBV6-6 and TRBJ1-5, with D unresolved. CDR1 is MNHNY and CDR2 is SVGAGI in the germline V gene (reference sequence). The CDR3 contains 13 residues. Trimming pared 6 bases from V and 0 bases from J, leaving 6 bases between.